Shown below are 23 T cell receptor beta chains from a single sample sequenced in a study of control samples from healthy donors and cancer patients. Sequencing used immunoSEQ multiplex PCR; TCRdb keeps in-frame clones, though not all of them. The repertoire has 20,000 to 30,000 clones, 85% of them found once; the top ten carry about 6.9%. The sample consisted of PBMCs. These receptors came from a woman aged 55-70 years with head and neck cancer.

This chain links TRBV4-2 with TRBJ2-7; weak D call: TRBD1 (6 bases). Germline CDR1 reads LGHNA; CDR2 reads YNFKEQ. V was cut by 0 bases and J by 3 bases, with 15 bases left in between. The length of the CDR3 is 16 residues. DNA for the CDR3: TGTGCCAGCAGCCAAGAGCAACAGGGAATGGTCTACGAGCAGTACTTC. Its protein is CASSQEQQGMVYEQYF.

This clone was counted a single time. The chain is built from TRBV2 and TRBJ2-1; possible D gene TRBD1, 5 bases. This CDR3 contains 13 residues. V was pared by 6 bases and J by 2 bases, with 8 bases between. Germline loops: CDR1 SNHLY, CDR2 FYNNEI. CDR3 protein: CASSQGTYNEQFF. The CDR3 DNA reads as TGTGCCAGCAGCCAGGGCACCTACAATGAGCAGTTCTTC.

The chain joins TRBV9 to TRBJ2-2; tentatively, D is TRBD1 (6 bases). This CDR3 has 14 residues. V lost 4 bases and J 5 bases, leaving 12 bases between the germline ends. Germline CDR1 and CDR2: SGDLS and YYNGEE. CDR3 in amino acids: CASSTYQGTGELFF. CDR3 coding DNA: TGTGCCAGCAGCACCTATCAGGGGACCGGGGAGCTGTTTTTT.

The chain joins TRBV5-1 to TRBJ2-7; a possible D gene is TRBD2 (5 bases). The V gene lost 5 bases and the J gene lost 2 bases, with 11 bases spanning the gap. Germline loops: CDR1 SGHRS, CDR2 YFSETQ. This CDR3 has 13 amino acids. The CDR3 sequence: CASRGSGAYEQYF. DNA of the CDR3: TGCGCCAGCAGAGGAAGCGGCGCCTACGAGCAGTACTTC.

This clone appeared a single time. The rearrangement links TRBV19 to TRBJ2-2; 7 positions match TRBD2. Per germline, CDR1 LNHDA and CDR2 SQIVND (reference sequence). The CDR3 consists of 18 residues. Trimming at V came to 4 bases and at J to 0 bases, leaving 11 bases not matched to a gene. CDR3 protein: CASSTRRPGLANTGELFF. DNA of the CDR3: TGTGCCAGTAGTACCCGGCGGCCCGGACTAGCGAACACCGGGGAGCTGTTTTTT. Together with reference TRBV19 and TRBJ2-2, the CDR3 gives the full variable domain: DGGITQSPKYLFRKEGQNVTLSCEQNLNHDAMYWYRQDPGQGLRLIYYSQIVNDFQKGDIAEGYSVSREKKESFPLTVTSAQKNPTAFYLCASSTRRPGLANTGELFFGEGSRLTVL.

This chain uses TRBV25-1 with TRBJ1-5; TRBD1 matches 8 bases. The CDR3 sequence is 14 residues long. V lost 6 bases and J lost 6; bases outside the gene matches: 7. Germline-derived CDR1 and CDR2 are MGHDK and SYGVNS. CDR3 region: CASRGPGGFQPQHF. The CDR3 bases are TGTGCCAGCAGGGGACCAGGGGGCTTTCAGCCCCAGCATTTT.

The CDR3 nucleotides read TGTGCCAGTCAGTGGAGCAATCAGCCCCAGCATTTT. Translating it yields CASQWSNQPQHF. The chain has TRBV19 and TRBJ1-5; no clear D gene. Germline CDR1 and CDR2: LNHDA and SQIVND (reference sequence). Trimming left V 8 bases short and J 1 base short, with 6 bases between. This CDR3 contains 12 residues.

This chain joins TRBV15 and TRBJ2-5, with D perhaps given as TRBD1 or TRBD2 (7 bases each). Trimming shortened V by 5 bases and J by 2 bases, and 15 bases separated the two germline ends. CDR1 and CDR2 (germline): LNHNV, YYDKDF (reference sequence). CDR3 size: 15 residues. CDR3 DNA sequence: TGTGCCACCAGCCCTCAGGGGGGGGTACAAGAGACCCAGTACTTC. This gives the protein CATSPQGGVQETQYF.

This clone occurred once. The rearrangement links TRBV4-1 to TRBJ1-2; the match to TRBD1 covers 7 bases. Losses at the gene ends were 0 bases for V and 7 bases for J; bases not matched to a gene: 8. The CDR3 totals 15 residues. CDR1 is MGHRA, CDR2 YSYEKL, per germline. The CDR3 DNA reads as TGCGCCAGCAGCCAAGAGGGGCAGGGGGACTTTGGCTACACCTTC. It codes for CASSQEGQGDFGYTF.

V and J are TRBV5-1 and TRBJ2-2; maybe TRBD1 (6 bases). The CDR3 loop spans 18 amino acids. V gave up 4 bases and J gave up 2 bases, with 21 bases separating them. CDR1 SGHRS and CDR2 YFSETQ come from the germline V gene. CDR3 coding DNA: TGCGCCAGCAGCCCGGAAACAGGGATGTTAGGTAACACCGGGGAGCTGTTTTTT. It translates to CASSPETGMLGNTGELFF.

This chain connects TRBV12-3 or TRBV12-4 to TRBJ2-7, with 8 bases matching TRBD2. Germline trimming cut 5 bases from V and 4 bases from J; bases unmatched to any gene: 4. CDR3 length: 13 residues. This CDR3 is CASSLGRGYEQYF. The CDR3 nucleotides read TGTGCCAGCAGTCTCGGGAGGGGTTACGAGCAGTACTTC.

The chain uses TRBV9 and TRBJ1-1; tentatively, D is TRBD1 (6 bases). The V end was cut by 4 bases, the J end by 8 bases, with 9 bases between. CDR1 SGDLS and CDR2 YYNGEE come from the germline V gene. The CDR3 loop spans 11 amino acids. DNA for the CDR3: TGTGCCAGCAGCCCAGGGACAGAAGCTTTCTTT. It translates to CASSPGTEAFF.

The CDR3 here is CASPRTGTLYEQYF. The CDR3 DNA reads as TGTGCCAGCCCCAGGACAGGAACCCTCTACGAGCAGTACTTC. This chain uses TRBV21-1 with TRBJ2-7; TRBD1, the table's D call, was not compared with the DNA. TRBV21-1 is a pseudogene segment. The CDR3 totals 14 residues.

The chain couples TRBV5-5 to TRBJ2-6, with D unclear. CDR1 is SGHKS and CDR2 is YYEKEE in the germline V gene (reference sequence). The CDR3 contains 15 residues. V was shortened by 4 bases and J by 0 bases, with 8 bases between the two germline ends. In DNA form, the CDR3 reads TGTGCCAGCAGCCAAGCTAGCTCTGGGGCCAACGTCCTGACTTTC. Residues: CASSQASSGANVLTF.

V gene TRBV7-9 combines with J gene TRBJ1-4; a possible D gene is TRBD1 (5 bases). V lost 6 bases to trimming and J lost 8 bases, with 13 bases between them. This CDR3 is 13 amino acids long. Germline V gene lookup returns CDR1 SEHNR and CDR2 FQNEAQ (reference sequence). Here the CDR3 reads CASRGYPGEKLFF. The CDR3 nucleotides are TGTGCCAGCAGGGGATACCCAGGGGAAAAACTGTTTTTT. The variable domain in full, with the rest retrieved from reference TRBV7-9 and TRBJ1-4, is DTGVSQNPRHKITKRGQNVTFRCDPISEHNRLYWYRQTLGQGPEFLTYFQNEAQLEKSRLLSDRFSAERPKGSFSTLEIQRTEQGDSAMYLCASRGYPGEKLFFGSGTQLSVL.

V usage is TRBV6-2 or TRBV6-3 and J usage is TRBJ2-5, with D unclear. This CDR3 contains 14 residues. Trimming took off 2 bases at V and 5 bases at J, with 12 bases between the two ends. CDR1 is MNHEY and CDR2 is SVGEGT in the germline V gene. The CDR3 DNA reads as TGTGCCAGCAGTTACCGGGTAGATCGGGAGACCCAGTACTTC. Translated: CASSYRVDRETQYF.

The chain employs TRBV12-3 or TRBV12-4 and TRBJ2-2, with D uncertain. The CDR3 has 13 residues. Deletions cut 6 bases from V and 4 bases from J, with 9 bases between. This CDR3 is CASRNSGTGELFF. DNA of the CDR3: TGTGCCAGCAGGAATTCCGGCACCGGGGAGCTGTTTTTT.

This clone was counted only a few times. V usage is TRBV6-5 and J usage is TRBJ1-5; possibly TRBD1 for D (5 bases). CDR1 is MNHEY, CDR2 SVGAGI, per germline. Trimming pared 4 bases from V and 7 bases from J, leaving 14 bases between. The CDR3 loop spans 14 amino acids. CDR3 sequence (DNA): TGTGCCAGCAGTTCCTTAAGGGACGGACAGCCCCAGCATTTT. This codes for CASSSLRDGQPQHF.

The V gene is TRBV18, the J gene TRBJ2-7; the match to TRBD2 covers 8 bases. Trimming at V came to 2 bases and at J to 5 bases, leaving 2 bases not matched to a gene. The CDR3 length is 13 residues. CDR1 and CDR2 from the germline V gene are KGHSH and LQKENI. The CDR3 here is CASSPGLANEQYF. In DNA form, the CDR3 reads TGTGCCAGCTCACCAGGACTAGCCAACGAGCAGTACTTC. Full variable domain (outside the CDR3, taken from reference TRBV18 and TRBJ2-7): NAGVMQNPRHLVRRRGQEARLRCSPMKGHSHVYWYRQLPEEGLKFMVYLQKENIIDESGMPKERFSAEFPKEGPSILRIQQVVRGDSAAYFCASSPGLANEQYFGPGTRLTVT.

The chain employs TRBV30 and TRBJ1-2; D not resolved. The V end lost 0 bases, the J end lost 10 bases, and 9 bases lay between the germline ends. Germline values: CDR1 GTSNPN, CDR2 SVGIG (reference sequence). This CDR3 region has 11 residues. As DNA, the CDR3 is TGTGCCTGGAGTGTCCAGGCCCCCTACACCTTC. Amino acids: CAWSVQAPYTF.

J is TRBJ2-1 and V is TRBV4-2, with D unresolved. CDR1 is LGHNA and CDR2 is YNFKEQ in the germline V gene. Trimming removed 0 bases at V and 13 bases at J, with 13 bases between. The length of the CDR3 is 13 residues. CDR3: CASSQDVATEQFF. The CDR3 DNA reads as TGTGCCAGCAGCCAAGATGTAGCAACAGAACAGTTCTTC.

The gene calls are TRBV5-8 and TRBJ1-5; D may be TRBD1 (5 bases). The CDR3 has 15 amino acids. Trimming took 1 base from V and 3 from J, leaving 11 bases between them. Germline V gene sequence: CDR1 SGHTS, CDR2 YDEGEE. DNA for the CDR3: TGTGCCAGCAGCTTGAGGGTGACAGTCAATCAGCCCCAGCATTTT. It specifies CASSLRVTVNQPQHF.

The CDR3 coding sequence is TGTGCCAGTAGTATTTTAGCACGACAGGGCGGTCAGCCCCAGCATTTT. Protein: CASSILARQGGQPQHF. The rearrangement links TRBV19 to TRBJ1-5; 7 bases line up with TRBD1. The CDR3 covers 16 residues. CDR1 and CDR2 (germline): LNHDA, SQIVND (reference sequence). With 3 bases clipped from V and 6 bases from J, the junction kept 11 bases outside the gene matches.